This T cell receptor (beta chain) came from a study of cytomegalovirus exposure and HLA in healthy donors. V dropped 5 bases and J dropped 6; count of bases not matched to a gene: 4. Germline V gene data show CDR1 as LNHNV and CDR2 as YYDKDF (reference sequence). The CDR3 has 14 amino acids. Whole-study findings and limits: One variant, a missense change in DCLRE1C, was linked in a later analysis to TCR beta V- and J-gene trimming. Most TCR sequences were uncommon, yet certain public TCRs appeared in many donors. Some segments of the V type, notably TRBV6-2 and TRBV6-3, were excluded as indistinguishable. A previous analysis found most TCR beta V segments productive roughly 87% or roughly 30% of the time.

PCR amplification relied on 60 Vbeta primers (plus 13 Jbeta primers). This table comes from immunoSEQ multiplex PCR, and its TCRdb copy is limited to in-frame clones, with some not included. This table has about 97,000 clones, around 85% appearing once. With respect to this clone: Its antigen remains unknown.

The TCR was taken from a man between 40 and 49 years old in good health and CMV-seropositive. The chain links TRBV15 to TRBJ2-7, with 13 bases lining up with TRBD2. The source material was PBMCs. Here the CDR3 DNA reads TGTGCCACCAGCGGGAGACTAGCGGGAGGCGAGCAGTACTTC. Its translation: CATSGRLAGGEQYF.